A selection of T cell receptor beta chains follows, all from one sample in a study of blood T cell repertoires in COVID-19. Clones were read by immunoSEQ multiplex PCR, and TCRdb kept only the in-frame ones, dropping some. The sample includes tens of thousands of clones, roughly 89% of them seen just once. Sequences were obtained from peripheral blood. The source is a human donor in a cohort sampled during active COVID-19. The CDR3 runs from the conserved cysteine through the conserved F or W. Fields, in order: J gene, D gene, V gene, clone size, CDR3 DNA, CDR3 protein. A D gene is named only where the DNA matches it firmly. Size values are once, few and many counts, or a class for expanded clones, and some rows have none.

J gene: TRBJ1-1
D gene: TRBD1
V gene: TRBV13
clone size: -
CDR3 DNA: TGTGCCAGCAGCTCGGGGACAGGGTCTGTGAGCACTGAAGCTTTCTTT
CDR3 protein: CASSSGTGSVSTEAFF

J gene: TRBJ2-2
D gene: TRBD1
V gene: TRBV7-9
clone size: -
CDR3 DNA: TGTGCCAGCAGCTTGTTCCCGGGACAGGGGGGATTAGTGGCCGGGGAGCTGTTTTTT
CDR3 protein: CASSLFPGQGGLVAGELFF

J gene: TRBJ2-1
D gene: -
V gene: TRBV7-2
clone size: -
CDR3 DNA: TGTGCCAGCAGCCCCCGTGGTGGCCCCTACAATGAGCAGTTCTTC
CDR3 protein: CASSPRGGPYNEQFF

J gene: TRBJ2-7
D gene: TRBD1
V gene: TRBV12-3/TRBV12-4
clone size: -
CDR3 DNA: TGTGCCAGCAGTTCGACAGGGCTCGAGCAGTACTTC
CDR3 protein: CASSSTGLEQYF

J gene: TRBJ2-1
D gene: -
V gene: TRBV30
clone size: -
CDR3 DNA: TGTGCCTGGAGTGTCGGACTCGGAGGGGATGAGCAGTTCTTC
CDR3 protein: CAWSVGLGGDEQFF

J gene: TRBJ2-7
D gene: TRBD1
V gene: TRBV5-1
clone size: -
CDR3 DNA: TGCGCCAGCAGCTTGGCACCCTCTGGACAGGGAAGCGAGCAGTACTTC
CDR3 protein: CASSLAPSGQGSEQYF

J gene: TRBJ2-5
D gene: TRBD2
V gene: TRBV13
clone size: -
CDR3 DNA: TGTGCCAGCAGCTTATCTAGCGGGGGTTCAGAGACCCAGTACTTC
CDR3 protein: CASSLSSGGSETQYF

J gene: TRBJ1-5
D gene: -
V gene: TRBV30
clone size: few
CDR3 DNA: TGTGCCTGGAGTGAAGGGGCGCTTGATGGCAATCAGCCCCAGCATTTT
CDR3 protein: CAWSEGALDGNQPQHF

J gene: TRBJ2-2
D gene: TRBD1
V gene: TRBV3-1/TRBV3-2
clone size: -
CDR3 DNA: TGTGCCAGCAGCCCCCCCCGGGACAGGGGTCGGGGCACCGGGGAGCTGTTTTTT
CDR3 protein: CASSPPRDRGRGTGELFF

J gene: TRBJ2-1
D gene: -
V gene: TRBV5-6
clone size: -
CDR3 DNA: TGTGCCAGCAGCTTGCGGCGGGCAACCTACAATGAGCAGTTCTTC
CDR3 protein: CASSLRRATYNEQFF

J gene: TRBJ1-6
D gene: -
V gene: TRBV25-1
clone size: few
CDR3 DNA: TGTGCCAGCAGTGACAAACAGGGCGGTTATTCACCCCTCCACTTT
CDR3 protein: CASSDKQGGYSPLHF

J gene: TRBJ1-2
D gene: -
V gene: TRBV6-5
clone size: -
CDR3 DNA: TGTGCCAGCACCTCGGGGGGCCGCGACTATGGCTACACCTTC
CDR3 protein: CASTSGGRDYGYTF

J gene: TRBJ2-1
D gene: TRBD2
V gene: TRBV7-9
clone size: -
CDR3 DNA: TGTGCCAGCAGCAGCGGGACTAGCGGGAGGAGAACTTACAATGAGCAGTTCTTC
CDR3 protein: CASSSGTSGRRTYNEQFF

J gene: TRBJ2-1
D gene: TRBD2
V gene: TRBV7-6
clone size: -
CDR3 DNA: TGTGCCAGCAGCGGGACTAGCGGGGGGTACAATGAGCAGTTCTTC
CDR3 protein: CASSGTSGGYNEQFF

J gene: TRBJ1-1
D gene: -
V gene: TRBV29-1
clone size: once
CDR3 DNA: TGCAGCGTTGCTGGACAGAGTGTTACTGAAGCTTTCTTT
CDR3 protein: CSVAGQSVTEAFF

J gene: TRBJ2-7
D gene: -
V gene: TRBV3-1/TRBV3-2
clone size: -
CDR3 DNA: TGTGCCAGCAGCCCCTACCCCATAACGGACGAGCAGTACTTC
CDR3 protein: CASSPYPITDEQYF

J gene: TRBJ2-1
D gene: -
V gene: TRBV7-2
clone size: -
CDR3 DNA: TGTGCCAGCAATGACGCTAAAGGAGGGCGGGGTGAGCAGTTCTTC
CDR3 protein: CASNDAKGGRGEQFF

J gene: TRBJ1-1
D gene: -
V gene: TRBV5-1
clone size: -
CDR3 DNA: TGCGCCAGCAGCTTGGGACAGGCGACTGGGGGAGCTTTCTTT
CDR3 protein: CASSLGQATGGAFF

J gene: TRBJ1-4
D gene: -
V gene: TRBV6-6
clone size: -
CDR3 DNA: TGTGCCAGCACCCTACAGGGCGGCTTTGCAAAACTGTTTTTT
CDR3 protein: CASTLQGGFAKLFF

J gene: TRBJ2-2
D gene: -
V gene: TRBV25-1
clone size: -
CDR3 DNA: TGTGCCAGCAGTGAATTCCGGGGAACCGGGGAGCTGTTTTTT
CDR3 protein: CASSEFRGTGELFF

J gene: TRBJ1-3
D gene: TRBD1
V gene: TRBV25-1
clone size: -
CDR3 DNA: TGTGCCAGCAGCTTGGACAGGGTCGGAAACACCATATATTTT
CDR3 protein: CASSLDRVGNTIYF

J gene: TRBJ1-1
D gene: TRBD1
V gene: TRBV13
clone size: -
CDR3 DNA: TGTGCCAGCAGCCCAAACAGGGGGCGATACACTGAAGCTTTCTTT
CDR3 protein: CASSPNRGRYTEAFF

J gene: TRBJ2-7
D gene: TRBD1
V gene: TRBV18
clone size: -
CDR3 DNA: TGTGCCAGCTCCCAGGGACAGGACTACGAGCAGTACTTC
CDR3 protein: CASSQGQDYEQYF

J gene: TRBJ2-7
D gene: -
V gene: TRBV20-1
clone size: -
CDR3 DNA: TGCAGTGCTAGTGGCGGCGGGACGGCCACAACCTACGAGCAGTACTTC
CDR3 protein: CSASGGGTATTYEQYF

J gene: TRBJ2-5
D gene: -
V gene: TRBV12-3/TRBV12-4
clone size: -
CDR3 DNA: TGTGCCAGCAGCGCCCGGGGGACCCAGTACTTC
CDR3 protein: CASSARGTQYF

J gene: TRBJ1-1
D gene: TRBD1
V gene: TRBV18
clone size: -
CDR3 DNA: TGTGCCAGCTCACCTCAGGGGGGTGAAGCTTTCTTT
CDR3 protein: CASSPQGGEAFF

J gene: TRBJ1-5
D gene: TRBD1
V gene: TRBV7-9
clone size: -
CDR3 DNA: TGTGCCAGCAGCGCCGGGACAGGGAACAATCAGCCCCAGCATTTT
CDR3 protein: CASSAGTGNNQPQHF

J gene: TRBJ1-6
D gene: TRBD1
V gene: TRBV7-2
clone size: -
CDR3 DNA: TGTGCCAGCAGCCTGTGGACAGGGCTGGCTTCACCCCTCCACTTT
CDR3 protein: CASSLWTGLASPLHF

J gene: TRBJ2-7
D gene: -
V gene: TRBV11-2
clone size: -
CDR3 DNA: TGTGCCAGCAGCTTAGTTGCGGGTTCCGAGCAGTACTTC
CDR3 protein: CASSLVAGSEQYF

J gene: TRBJ2-1
D gene: TRBD2
V gene: TRBV7-3
clone size: -
CDR3 DNA: TGTGCCAGCAGCTCGGGGACTAGTAATGAGCAGTTCTTC
CDR3 protein: CASSSGTSNEQFF

J gene: TRBJ1-6
D gene: TRBD1
V gene: TRBV6-5
clone size: -
CDR3 DNA: TGTGCCAGCAGTAGACAGGGGGCGGATAATTCACCCCTCCACTTT
CDR3 protein: CASSRQGADNSPLHF

J gene: TRBJ2-5
D gene: TRBD1
V gene: TRBV7-2
clone size: -
CDR3 DNA: TGTGCCAGCCGCCACGGGACAGGGGTAACAACCCAGTACTTC
CDR3 protein: CASRHGTGVTTQYF

J gene: TRBJ2-2
D gene: -
V gene: TRBV13
clone size: -
CDR3 DNA: TGTGCCAGCAGCTTAGACAGGGAAAATTACGACACCGGGGAGCTGTTTTTT
CDR3 protein: CASSLDRENYDTGELFF

J gene: TRBJ2-3
D gene: TRBD1
V gene: TRBV4-2
clone size: -
CDR3 DNA: TGTGCCAGCAGCCAAGAAGGGGGACAGGGGACAGATACGCAGTATTTT
CDR3 protein: CASSQEGGQGTDTQYF

J gene: TRBJ1-6
D gene: -
V gene: TRBV30
clone size: -
CDR3 DNA: TGTGCCTGGATCATGCCGGAGGCTAATTCACCCCTCCACTTT
CDR3 protein: CAWIMPEANSPLHF

J gene: TRBJ2-5
D gene: TRBD2
V gene: TRBV7-3
clone size: -
CDR3 DNA: TGTGCCAGCAGCCTTTACGGGACTAGCGGATCAGAGACCCAGTACTTC
CDR3 protein: CASSLYGTSGSETQYF

J gene: TRBJ2-7
D gene: -
V gene: TRBV21-1
clone size: -
CDR3 DNA: TGTGCCAGCAGCAACCGGGACAGGGTCTACGAGCAGTACTTC
CDR3 protein: CASSNRDRVYEQYF

J gene: TRBJ2-3
D gene: TRBD2
V gene: TRBV7-3
clone size: -
CDR3 DNA: TGTGCCAGCAGTCCCGAGCGGGAGGGCCTTCAGTATTTT
CDR3 protein: CASSPEREGLQYF

J gene: TRBJ1-2
D gene: -
V gene: TRBV12-3/TRBV12-4
clone size: few
CDR3 DNA: TGTGCCAGCAGTTTCCGGAGGGGATATGGCTACACCTTC
CDR3 protein: CASSFRRGYGYTF

J gene: TRBJ1-1
D gene: -
V gene: TRBV7-2
clone size: -
CDR3 DNA: TGTGCCAGCAGCCCGAGCCGGGACACTGAAGCTTTCTTT
CDR3 protein: CASSPSRDTEAFF

J gene: TRBJ1-1
D gene: TRBD1
V gene: TRBV25-1
clone size: few
CDR3 DNA: TGTGCCAGCAGGACAGGGGCGGCCACTGAAGCTTTCTTT
CDR3 protein: CASRTGAATEAFF

J gene: TRBJ2-1
D gene: TRBD2
V gene: TRBV4-2
clone size: once
CDR3 DNA: TGTGCCAGCAGCCAAGAGACTAGCGGGAGCTCCTACAATGAGCAGTTCTTC
CDR3 protein: CASSQETSGSSYNEQFF

J gene: TRBJ2-3
D gene: -
V gene: TRBV9
clone size: -
CDR3 DNA: TGTGCCAGCAGCGCGACAGGCATTCTGGATACGCAGTATTTT
CDR3 protein: CASSATGILDTQYF

J gene: TRBJ1-1
D gene: -
V gene: TRBV27
clone size: -
CDR3 DNA: TGTGCCAGCAGTTTAGGAGACAGGCGGGACACTGAAGCTTTCTTT
CDR3 protein: CASSLGDRRDTEAFF

J gene: TRBJ1-5
D gene: -
V gene: TRBV28
clone size: -
CDR3 DNA: TGTGCCAGCACCCCTTCGAGGGTGGGTCAGCCCCAGCATTTT
CDR3 protein: CASTPSRVGQPQHF

J gene: TRBJ1-2
D gene: -
V gene: TRBV5-1
clone size: once
CDR3 DNA: TGCGCCAGCAGCTTGGGGTTCGGGGGTACCTATGGCTACACCTTC
CDR3 protein: CASSLGFGGTYGYTF

J gene: TRBJ2-1
D gene: TRBD1
V gene: TRBV4-2
clone size: -
CDR3 DNA: TGTGCCAGCAGCCCCTCGGCGACAGGGGGCTATGAGCAGTTCTTC
CDR3 protein: CASSPSATGGYEQFF

J gene: TRBJ1-5
D gene: -
V gene: TRBV19
clone size: few
CDR3 DNA: TGTGCCAGTAGTCCCCACCTAGGAGGGATTGGTCAGCCCCAGCATTTT
CDR3 protein: CASSPHLGGIGQPQHF

J gene: TRBJ1-5
D gene: -
V gene: TRBV2
clone size: -
CDR3 DNA: TGTGCCAGCAGTGCCTTCGGGGTTGAGGAGCCCCAGCATTTT
CDR3 protein: CASSAFGVEEPQHF

J gene: TRBJ1-5
D gene: -
V gene: TRBV28
clone size: -
CDR3 DNA: TGTGCCAGCAATTTTGACAGGAATCAGCCCCAGCATTTT
CDR3 protein: CASNFDRNQPQHF

J gene: TRBJ1-3
D gene: TRBD1
V gene: TRBV9
clone size: -
CDR3 DNA: TGTGCCAGCAGCTCCCTGGAGGGACAGCTAGGAAACACCATATATTTT
CDR3 protein: CASSSLEGQLGNTIYF

J gene: TRBJ1-3
D gene: TRBD1
V gene: TRBV7-8
clone size: once
CDR3 DNA: TGTGCCAGCACCCTCCCCGGGACAGGGGGCCCTCTCTCTGGAAACACCATATATTTT
CDR3 protein: CASTLPGTGGPLSGNTIYF

J gene: TRBJ1-5
D gene: -
V gene: TRBV5-1
clone size: -
CDR3 DNA: TGCGCCAGCAGTATCGGGACACTCAATCAGCCCCAGCATTTT
CDR3 protein: CASSIGTLNQPQHF

J gene: TRBJ1-5
D gene: TRBD1
V gene: TRBV6-5
clone size: -
CDR3 DNA: TGTGCCAGCAGTTTGGACAGGGGGCCTTATCAGCCCCAGCATTTT
CDR3 protein: CASSLDRGPYQPQHF

J gene: TRBJ2-3
D gene: TRBD2
V gene: TRBV7-9
clone size: -
CDR3 DNA: TGTGCCAGCAGCTCTAAGCGGGGGGGCACAGATACGCAGTATTTT
CDR3 protein: CASSSKRGGTDTQYF